This TCR beta chain was identified in a study of OX40 agonist ivuxolimab in advanced cancers. Overall study results and limits: Averaged across samples, CD8+ T cells carried more expanded clones than CD4+ did. Relatively little clonal expansion, among the lowest observed, appeared in partial responders at 0.1-3.0 mg/kg.

Details on this clone: The antigen is undetermined.

CDR3 size: 12 residues. The V and J ends lost 9 bases and 1 base respectively, with 9 bases between them. Germline values: CDR1 WSHSY, CDR2 SAAADI. Sequenced by immunoSEQ multiplex PCR; TCRdb stores in-frame clones only, minus some. Of 50,000 to 65,000 clones in the sample, around 80% were seen once. The TCR comes from an adult with an advanced solid tumor such as melanoma, head and neck, liver or kidney cancer. Material: CD4+ or CD8+ T cells sorted from blood, obtained in a trial of the OX40 agonist ivuxolimab. V gene TRBV10-2 combines with J gene TRBJ1-1, with D possibly matching TRBD1 (5 bases). The CDR3 protein is CASLTGNTEAFF. The CDR3 nucleotides read TGCGCCAGTCTTACAGGGAACACTGAAGCTTTCTTT.